The source of this TCR beta chain is a study of blood T cell repertoires in COVID-19. The protocol was immunoSEQ multiplex PCR, while the TCRdb copy is restricted to in-frame clones and leaves out a portion. The table includes some 34,000 clones, approximately 89% detected once. Deletions cut 6 bases from V and 10 bases from J, with 10 bases between. Looked up from germline, CDR1 is MNHEY and CDR2 is SVGAGI. The CDR3 consists of 11 residues. This clone was observed a single time. Sequencing was performed on peripheral blood. The chain combines TRBV6-5 with TRBJ2-1; the D is unclear. This sequence was found in a human donor in a cohort sampled during active COVID-19. CDR3 loop: CASSDNTEQFF. Here the CDR3 DNA reads TGTGCCAGCAGCGACAATACCGAGCAGTTCTTC.